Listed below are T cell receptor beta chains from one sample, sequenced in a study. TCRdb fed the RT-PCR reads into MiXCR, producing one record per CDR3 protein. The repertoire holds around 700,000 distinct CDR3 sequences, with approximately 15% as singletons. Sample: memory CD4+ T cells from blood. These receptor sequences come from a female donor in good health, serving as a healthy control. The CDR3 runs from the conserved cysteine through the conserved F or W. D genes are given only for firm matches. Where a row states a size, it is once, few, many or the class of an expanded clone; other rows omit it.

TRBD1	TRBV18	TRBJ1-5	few	TGTGCCAGCTCTAACGGACAGGGCCATCAGCCCCAGCATTTT	CASSNGQGHQPQHF
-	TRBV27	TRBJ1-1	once	TGTGCCAGCAGTTCGAACCCCGGGGGTGAAGCTTTCTTT	CASSSNPGGEAFF
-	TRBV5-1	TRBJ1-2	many	TGCGCCAGCAGCCAAGGACGGGACTATGGCTACACCTTC	CASSQGRDYGYTF
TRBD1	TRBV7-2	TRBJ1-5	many	TGTGCCAGCAGCTTCAGGGGGGCGGACCCCCAGCATTTT	CASSFRGADPQHF
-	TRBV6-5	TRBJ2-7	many	TGTGCCAGCAGTTCTAGCCTGACAGGGAGGAGCTCCTACGAGCAGTACTTC	CASSSSLTGRSSYEQYF
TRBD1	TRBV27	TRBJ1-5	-	TGTGCCAGCTGGAAAATTACAGGGGGCCAAGATCAGCCCCAGCATTTT	CASWKITGGQDQPQHF
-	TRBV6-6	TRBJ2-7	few	TGTGCCAGCAGTTATACGCCGGAGGCCTACGAGCAGTACTTC	CASSYTPEAYEQYF
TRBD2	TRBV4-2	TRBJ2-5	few	TGTGCCAGCAGCCAAGGACTAGCGGGGGTTTTGGGGAGCCAGTACTTC	CASSQGLAGVLGSQYF
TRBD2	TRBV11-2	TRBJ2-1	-	TGTGCCAGCAGCTCTAGACTAGCGGTGTTCTTC	CASSSRLAVFF
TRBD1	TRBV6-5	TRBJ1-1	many	TGTGCCAGCAGTTCCTTGGACAGGAGGGGCACTGAAGCTTTCTTT	CASSSLDRRGTEAFF
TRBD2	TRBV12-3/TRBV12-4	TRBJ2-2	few	TGTGCCAGCAGTTTTGCGGGGGGGGACACCGGGGAGCTGTTTTTT	CASSFAGGDTGELFF
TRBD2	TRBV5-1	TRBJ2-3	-	TGCGCCAGCAGCTTGGGAAACGCGGGAGGGCCAGATACGCAGTATTTT	CASSLGNAGGPDTQYF
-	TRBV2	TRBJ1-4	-	TGTGCCAGCAGTGCCTTGGCGGGGGATAATGAAAAACTGTTTTTT	CASSALAGDNEKLFF
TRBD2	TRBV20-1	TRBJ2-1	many	TGCACCGTCGCCCCCCCGGGACTAGCAACCCACCATCCGTTCTTC	CTVAPPGLATHHPFF
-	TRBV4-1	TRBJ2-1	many	TGCGCCAGCAGCCAAGAGTCACGGGGGTACAATGAGCAGTTCTTC	CASSQESRGYNEQFF
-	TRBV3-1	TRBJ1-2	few	TGTGCCAGCAGCCAAGTGGGACTGTATGGCTACACCTTC	CASSQVGLYGYTF
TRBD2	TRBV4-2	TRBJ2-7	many	TGTGCCAGCAGCCAAGCCTCACTAGCGGAGACCCTCTACGAGCAGTACTTC	CASSQASLAETLYEQYF
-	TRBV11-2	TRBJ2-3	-	TGTGCCAGCAGCCCCGTGGTGGGGGGCACAGATACGCAGTATTTT	CASSPVVGGTDTQYF
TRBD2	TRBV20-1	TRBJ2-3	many	TGCAGTGCTAGAGGGACTAGCTCTGGCACAGATACGCAGTATTTT	CSARGTSSGTDTQYF
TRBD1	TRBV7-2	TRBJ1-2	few	TGTGCCAGCAGCGCGGGACAGGCCTATGGCTACACCTTC	CASSAGQAYGYTF
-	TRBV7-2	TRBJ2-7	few	TGTGCCAGCAGCTTCGGGACCATCTTAGAAACGCACTACGAGCAGTACTTC	CASSFGTILETHYEQYF
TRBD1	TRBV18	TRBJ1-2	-	TGTGCCAGCTCACGAGAAGGAATTGGACAGGGGGCGCGGGGCTACACCTTC	CASSREGIGQGARGYTF
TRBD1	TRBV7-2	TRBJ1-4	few	TGTGCCAGCAGCCAGCGGGACAGTGAAAAACTGTTTTTT	CASSQRDSEKLFF
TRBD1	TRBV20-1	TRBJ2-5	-	TGCAGTGCTAGAGAGCCGGGACAGGGATCCTGGACCCAGTACTTC	CSAREPGQGSWTQYF
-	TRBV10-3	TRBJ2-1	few	TGTGCCATCAGTGAGAAGGGAAGCTCCTACAATGAGCAGTTCTTC	CAISEKGSSYNEQFF
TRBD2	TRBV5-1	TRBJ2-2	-	TGCGCCAGCAGCTCGTTTACTAGCGGTACCGGGGAGCTGTTTTTT	CASSSFTSGTGELFF
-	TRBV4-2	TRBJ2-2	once	TGTGCCAGCAGTTTACGGGACGGGGAGCTGTTTTTT	CASSLRDGELFF
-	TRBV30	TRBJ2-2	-	TGTGCCTGGAGAGGTTGGATTAGCGGGGAGCTGTTTTTT	CAWRGWISGELFF
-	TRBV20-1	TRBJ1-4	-	TGCAGTGCTAGAGGCAATGGGTATAAAGAAAAACTGTTTTTT	CSARGNGYKEKLFF
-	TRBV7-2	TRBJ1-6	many	TGTGCCAGCAGCTTAGACCAACTATCACCCCTCCACTTT	CASSLDQLSPLHF
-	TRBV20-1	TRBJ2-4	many	TGCAGTGCTAGAGCTAGCGAGACCAAAAACATTCAGTACTTC	CSARASETKNIQYF
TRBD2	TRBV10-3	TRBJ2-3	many	TGTGCCATCAGTGAGCCCCGAGGGAGGCTAGCGGGAGAGGATACGCAGTATTTT	CAISEPRGRLAGEDTQYF
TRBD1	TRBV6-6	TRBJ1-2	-	TGTGCCAGCACTAGACAGGGAAGTGACTATGGCTACACCTTC	CASTRQGSDYGYTF
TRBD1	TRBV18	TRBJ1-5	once	TGTGCCAGCTCACCACCGAAGACAGGGAACCGACCCCAGCATTTT	CASSPPKTGNRPQHF
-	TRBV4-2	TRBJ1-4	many	TGTGCCAGCAGCTCCAAGGCAGCTAATGAAAAACTGTTTTTT	CASSSKAANEKLFF
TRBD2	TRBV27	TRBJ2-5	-	TGTGCCAGCAGTTTAGGGGGGGTTTATGAGACCCAGTACTTC	CASSLGGVYETQYF
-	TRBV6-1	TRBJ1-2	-	TGTGCCAGCAGAGTTACTACAGCGGCCCATGGCTACACCTTC	CASRVTTAAHGYTF
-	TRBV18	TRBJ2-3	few	TGTGCCAGCTCACCACCGGGGTCGTCCGATACGCAGTATTTT	CASSPPGSSDTQYF
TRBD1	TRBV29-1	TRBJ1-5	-	TGCAGCGTGGCCGGGGGAACAGGGGGTAGTCAGCCCCAGCATTTT	CSVAGGTGGSQPQHF
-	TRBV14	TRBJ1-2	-	TGTGCCAGCAGCCATGGTCCTACCTATGGCTACACCTTC	CASSHGPTYGYTF
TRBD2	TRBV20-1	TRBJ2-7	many	TGCAGTGCATTAGCCGGACTAGCGGGCCTATCCTACGAGCAGTACTTC	CSALAGLAGLSYEQYF
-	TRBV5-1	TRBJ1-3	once	TGCGCCAGCAGTTACAGGGCTGGAAACACCATATATTTT	CASSYRAGNTIYF
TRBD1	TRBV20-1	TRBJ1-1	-	TGCAGTGTCAGGGGGTTACACACTGAAGCTTTCTTT	CSVRGLHTEAFF
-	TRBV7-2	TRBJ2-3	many	TGTGCCAGCAGTGCCTCCGCGGGCTACACAGATACGCAGTATTTT	CASSASAGYTDTQYF
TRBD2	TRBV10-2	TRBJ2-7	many	TGCGCCAGCAGAACAGCCGGGACTAGCGTTAATTGGCAGTACTTC	CASRTAGTSVNWQYF